A single sample gave rise to the 27 T cell receptor beta chains below, sequenced in a study of T cells in Graves' hyperthyroidism and ophthalmopathy. What was amplified from RNA transcripts were TCR beta CDR3 regions. RT-PCR in the first round (using the HTBI primer set) targeted the TCR CDR3. TCRdb independently ran MiXCR on the multiplex PCR reads; one entry per CDR3 protein. The sample includes about 350,000 distinct CDR3 sequences, over 15% of them seen just once. Sequencing input: blood. Receptor source: a woman between 35 and 50 years old with Graves' ophthalmopathy.

In this sample, this clonotype turned up many times. This rearrangement joins TRBV20-1 to TRBJ1-1; 9 nucleotides align to TRBD1. The germline gives CDR1 DFQATT, CDR2 SNEGSKA (reference sequence). J gave up 5 bases and V 6 bases, and 10 bases lay outside the gene matches. This CDR3 comprises 14 residues. The CDR3 DNA sequence: TGCAGTGCCTACGTGACAGGGGGAAAGACTGAAGCTTTCTTT. It translates to CSAYVTGGKTEAFF.

This clonotype was recorded at least ten times. The chain has TRBV27 and TRBJ2-7; D is uncertain. The V gene lost 3 bases and the J gene lost 2 bases, with 14 bases spanning the gap. The CDR3 is 15 residues long. Germline loops: CDR1 MNHEY, CDR2 SMNVEV (reference sequence). The chain's CDR3 is CASSLVAGKTYEQYF. In DNA form, the CDR3 reads TGTGCCAGCAGTTTGGTTGCAGGAAAAACCTACGAGCAGTACTTC.

This clonotype has a count of ten or more. This chain joins TRBV28 and TRBJ2-7; D is undetermined. The germline V gene has CDR1 MDHEN and CDR2 SYDVKM. With 6 bases removed from V and 4 bases from J, the gap between germline ends came to 16 bases. The CDR3 extends over 14 amino acids. CDR3 DNA: TGTGCCAGCAGACCTCTCTTGGTTCCGTACGAGCAGTACTTC. Translating gives CASRPLLVPYEQYF.

This clonotype was seen repeatedly, ten times or more. The rearrangement uses TRBV28 and TRBJ2-5; 8 nucleotides align to TRBD2. Germline trimming cut 4 bases from V and 2 bases from J; bases unmatched to any gene: 12. Germline CDR1 is MDHEN and CDR2 is SYDVKM. The CDR3 sequence is 17 residues long. The CDR3 DNA reads as TGTGCCAGCAGTTCCCTCGTTACTAGCGGCCGACAAGAGACCCAGTACTTC. Its protein is CASSSLVTSGRQETQYF.

There are many counts of this clonotype. This chain connects TRBV7-6 to TRBJ2-5; D is ambiguous. Germline V gene data show CDR1 as SGHVS and CDR2 as FNYEAQ. The germline V and J ends were trimmed by 1 base and 2 bases, with 14 bases remaining between them. This CDR3 comprises 16 residues. The DNA for the CDR3 is TGTGCCAGCAGCTTAGACCCGCTTGGTAAACAAGAGACCCAGTACTTC. It yields the protein CASSLDPLGKQETQYF.

This clonotype appeared many times. This chain uses TRBV30 with TRBJ2-7; tentatively, D is TRBD1 (6 bases). The CDR3 is 14 residues long. Germline CDR1 reads GTSNPN; CDR2 reads SVGIG (reference sequence). V lost 1 base, J lost 2 bases, and 12 bases lay in between. Here the CDR3 reads CAWSAQGLPYEQYF. In nucleotides, the CDR3 is TGTGCCTGGAGTGCCCAGGGGCTGCCCTACGAGCAGTACTTC.

This chain joins TRBV28 and TRBJ2-7, with a tentative D call TRBD1 (6 bases). With 4 bases removed from V and 9 bases from J, the gap between germline ends came to 16 bases. Per the germline V gene, CDR1 is MDHEN and CDR2 is SYDVKM. The CDR3 covers 13 residues. Here the CDR3 DNA reads TGTGCCAGCAGTTCCCGACAGGTCCGTAGGCAGTACTTC. Its translation: CASSSRQVRRQYF. The full variable domain, its missing parts supplied by reference TRBV28 and TRBJ2-7, is DVKVTQSSRYLVKRTGEKVFLECVQDMDHENMFWYRQDPGLGLRLIYFSYDVKMKEKGDIPEGYSVSREKKERFSLILESASTNQTSMYLCASSSRQVRRQYFGPGTRLTVT.

This clonotype was found many times. The rearrangement uses TRBV9 and TRBJ2-2, with TRBD2 identical over 11 bases. V gave up 4 bases and J gave up 4 bases; unmatched junction bases: 3. Per the germline V gene, CDR1 is SGDLS and CDR2 is YYNGEE. This CDR3 has 15 amino acids. This CDR3 is CASSYSGRGTGELFF. The CDR3 DNA reads as TGTGCCAGCAGCTATAGCGGGAGGGGCACCGGGGAGCTGTTTTTT. The complete variable domain, with remaining parts taken from reference TRBV9 and TRBJ2-2, reads DSGVTQTPKHLITATGQRVTLRCSPRSGDLSVYWYQQSLDQGLQFLIQYYNGEERAKGNILERFSAQQFPDLHSELNLSSLELGDSALYFCASSYSGRGTGELFFGEGSRLTVL.

In its sample, this clonotype was seen many times. J is TRBJ2-7 and V is TRBV25-1; TRBD2 aligns across 7 bases. Germline V CDR1 and CDR2: MGHDK, SYGVNS. The CDR3 has 16 amino acids. J lost 1 base, V lost 2 bases, and 8 bases had no gene match. The CDR3 reads CASSEGLAGESYEQYF. CDR3 bases: TGTGCCAGCAGTGAAGGTTTGGCGGGAGAGTCCTACGAGCAGTACTTC.

This chain joins TRBV12-3 or TRBV12-4 and TRBJ1-5, with D maybe TRBD1 (6 bases). Trimming removed 6 bases from V and 7 bases from J, with 19 bases in between. The CDR3 covers 15 residues. As DNA, the CDR3 is TGTGCCAGCAGGGCAACAGGGTTGGGGGACCAGCCCCAGCATTTT. Translation: CASRATGLGDQPQHF.

The rearrangement links TRBV28 to TRBJ2-7; TRBD1 matches 7 bases. Germline CDR1 reads MDHEN; CDR2 reads SYDVKM. The CDR3 extends over 13 amino acids. V lost 7 bases and J lost 1; bases outside the gene matches: 4. This chain's CDR3 is CASNDRESYEQYF. CDR3 nucleotides: TGTGCCAGCAATGACAGGGAATCCTACGAGCAGTACTTC.

This clonotype was seen at least ten times. This chain links TRBV30 with TRBJ1-1; D remains ambiguous. CDR3 length equals 15 residues. Per germline, CDR1 GTSNPN and CDR2 SVGIG (reference sequence). The V gene lost 0 bases and the J gene lost 1 base, with 12 bases spanning the gap. The CDR3 DNA reads as TGTGCCTGGAGTGTTCAGTTAACGGGGAACACTGAAGCTTTCTTT. Its protein is CAWSVQLTGNTEAFF.

This clonotype was recorded at least ten times. The V gene is TRBV27, the J gene TRBJ1-5; tentatively, D is TRBD1 (5 bases). Trimming took off 8 bases at V and 5 bases at J, with 31 bases between the two ends. The germline CDR1 and CDR2 sequences are MNHEY and SMNVEV (reference sequence). CDR3 length equals 19 residues. The CDR3 DNA sequence: TGTGCCAGCCCCCTAAGGCCCAGGGCAGAAAAGACTAAAGATCAGCCCCAGCATTTT. Its translation is CASPLRPRAEKTKDQPQHF.

This clonotype was picked up a small number of times. The chain combines TRBV20-1 with TRBJ2-5; D may be TRBD2 (5 bases). The CDR3 covers 13 residues. V dropped 3 bases and J dropped 2 bases, with 10 bases sitting between them. The V gene's germline CDR1 is DFQATT and CDR2 SNEGSKA (reference sequence). CDR3 in DNA: TGCAGTGCTAGTTCCCAGCGGCAAGAGACCCAGTACTTC. This gives the protein CSASSQRQETQYF.

On this clonotype: A junction boundary mismatches the germline segment, possibly from a read error. V is TRBV11-2 and J is TRBJ1-1; possible D gene TRBD1, 5 bases. CDR1 and CDR2 from the germline V gene are SGHAT and FQNNGV. This CDR3 contains 13 residues. As DNA, the CDR3 is TGTGCCAGCAGCTCCCCGAGGGGTTCCCGAGGTCTCTTT. It encodes CASSSPRGSRGLF.

Comment on this clonotype: A read error may explain this, as a much larger clone is one base away. No conserved phenylalanine or tryptophan is present at the end of the CDR3, so a read error is the likely explanation. V gene TRBV20-1 combines with J gene TRBJ1-2, with 7 bases lining up with TRBD1. Germline V lookup: CDR1 DFQATT, CDR2 SNEGSKA (reference sequence). The CDR3 spans 17 residues. The trim removed 1 base at V and 1 base at J, leaving 12 bases unmatched. The CDR3 nucleotides are TGCAGTGCTAGAGGGTCGGGACAGCCATTTATTAACTATGGCTACACCCTC. This translates into CSARGSGQPFINYGYTL.

This clonotype occurred many times. The chain combines TRBV4-1 with TRBJ1-1; D not resolved. The CDR3 has 14 amino acids. V was clipped by 1 base and J by 0 bases, with 6 bases between them. The germline gives CDR1 MGHRA, CDR2 YSYEKL. CDR3: CASSQVFLNTEAFF. The DNA for the CDR3 is TGCGCCAGCAGCCAAGTGTTTTTGAACACTGAAGCTTTCTTT.

At least ten counts were recorded for this clonotype. The chain links TRBV13 to TRBJ1-1; TRBD1 matches at 8 bases. Losses at the gene ends were 4 bases for V and 5 bases for J; bases not matched to a gene: 12. The CDR3 spans 16 residues. Per germline, CDR1 PRHDT and CDR2 FYEKMQ (reference sequence). Written as DNA, the CDR3 is TGTGCCAGCAGCTCCGGGACAGGCCTAGGGAGAACTGAAGCTTTCTTT. As protein: CASSSGTGLGRTEAFF.

This clonotype came up many times. This chain connects TRBV15 to TRBJ1-2, with TRBD1 identical over 10 bases. CDR1 LNHNV and CDR2 YYDKDF come from the germline V gene (reference sequence). The CDR3 is made up of 14 amino acids. V shed 3 bases and J 4 bases; nucleotides not matched to a gene: 2. The CDR3 here is CATSSGTGAYGYTF. The CDR3 coding sequence is TGTGCCACCAGCAGTGGGACAGGGGCCTATGGCTACACCTTC.

The chain links TRBV30 to TRBJ1-2, with D possibly TRBD1 on 5 matching bases. The CDR3 sequence is 14 residues long. The germline CDR1 and CDR2 sequences are GTSNPN and SVGIG (reference sequence). V dropped 4 bases and J dropped 1 base, with 13 bases sitting between them. The CDR3 loop reads CAWTRDFVNYGYTF. CDR3 sequence (DNA): TGTGCCTGGACGCGGGACTTTGTTAACTATGGCTACACCTTC.

This chain links TRBV6-2 or TRBV6-3 with TRBJ1-2; no firm D call. The CDR3 is 15 residues long. Germline CDR1 is MNHEY and CDR2 is SVGEGT. V gave up 2 bases and J gave up 2 bases, with 12 bases separating them. The chain's CDR3 is CASSYKLGSNYGYTF. The CDR3 DNA reads TGTGCCAGCAGTTACAAGCTGGGCAGCAACTATGGCTACACCTTC.

At least ten counts were recorded for this clonotype. V is TRBV15 and J is TRBJ1-3; D possibly corresponds to TRBD1 (5 bases). V lost 0 bases and J lost 4, with 13 bases in between. This CDR3 has 16 residues. Germline loops: CDR1 LNHNV, CDR2 YYDKDF (reference sequence). DNA of the CDR3: TGTGCCACCAGCAGAGATGACAGAGGGTCCGGAAACACCATATATTTT. It yields the protein CATSRDDRGSGNTIYF.

This clonotype was recorded a few times. V is TRBV4-3 and J is TRBJ2-7; D possibly corresponds to TRBD2 (7 bases). Germline V lookup: CDR1 LGHNA, CDR2 YSLEER. The CDR3 is made up of 15 amino acids. V gave up 3 bases and J gave up 3 bases, with 15 bases separating them. The CDR3 DNA sequence: TGCGCCAGCAGCCAGGGACAAGGGGGGGGCTACGAGCAGTACTTC. It encodes CASSQGQGGGYEQYF.

There are many counts of this clonotype. The chain is built from TRBV12-3 or TRBV12-4 and TRBJ2-7; D might be TRBD1 (5 bases). The CDR3 loop spans 13 amino acids. Trimming took off 4 bases at V and 4 bases at J, with 11 bases between the two ends. The CDR3 protein is CASSWQGRYEQYF. The CDR3 region has the DNA TGTGCCAGCAGTTGGCAGGGCCGGTACGAGCAGTACTTC.

Ten or more counts support this clonotype. This sequence joins TRBV28 and TRBJ1-5; 8 nucleotides match TRBD1. Germline lookup yields CDR1 MDHEN and CDR2 SYDVKM. V lost 4 bases, J lost 8 bases, and 7 bases stayed unmatched. The CDR3 length is 14 residues. In DNA, the CDR3 is TGTGCCAGCAGTTCAGGGGCAGGGGGCAAGCCCCAGCATTTT. It specifies CASSSGAGGKPQHF.

This clonotype was counted ten times or more. The chain uses TRBV28 and TRBJ2-2, with a tentative D call TRBD2 (5 bases). Germline CDR1 reads MDHEN; CDR2 reads SYDVKM. Trimming took off 3 bases at V and 7 bases at J, with 6 bases between the two ends. The CDR3 has 12 residues. The CDR3 DNA sequence: TGTGCCAGCAGTTTGAGGGTCGGGGAGCTGTTTTTT. The encoded protein is CASSLRVGELFF.

This clonotype was seen repeatedly, ten times or more. V usage is TRBV12-3 or TRBV12-4 and J usage is TRBJ1-1, with TRBD1 as a possible D gene (5 bases). CDR3 size: 16 residues. V lost 6 bases, J lost 1 base, and 18 bases lay in between. Written as DNA, the CDR3 is TGTGCCAGCAGCGAAATCAGGGTAAGGGAGAACACTGAAGCTTTCTTT. It translates to CASSEIRVRENTEAFF.